The subject of this entry is one T cell receptor (beta chain). Trimming removed 6 bases from V and 1 base from J, with 9 bases in between. There are 13 residues in the CDR3. The source of the sample is a study of blood T cell repertoires in COVID-19. Libraries were prepared by immunoSEQ multiplex PCR; TCRdb keeps only in-frame clonotypes and omits some of them. Seen here are over 200,000 clones, approximately 91% observed once, and the top ten hold more than 0.55%. The chain combines TRBV12-3 or TRBV12-4 with TRBJ1-2, with D unclear. Sequencing was performed on peripheral blood. The TCR originated in a human donor in a cohort sampled during active COVID-19. The CDR3 nucleotides are TGTGCCAGCAGCTACGGAGGTAACTATGGCTACACCTTC. It yields the protein CASSYGGNYGYTF.